This TCR beta chain was found in a study of regulatory T cells in long-lasting Graves disease. At least ten counts were recorded for this clonotype. The CDR3 contains 15 residues. With 6 bases removed from V and 4 bases from J, the gap between germline ends came to 21 bases. The germline CDR1 and CDR2 sequences are SQVTM and ANQGSEA. Construction of TCR beta libraries relied on iRepertoire HTBI primers and on Arm-PCR targeting CDR3 regions. TCRdb reprocessed the multiplex PCR reads via MiXCR and lists one record per CDR3 protein. The sample consists of fewer than 600,000 distinct CDR3 sequences, roughly 22% of them appearing once. The time point: persistent/refractory GD, antithyroid drugs over 5 years with positive TRAb. There was RNA extracted from PBMCs, and the TCR library was made from it.

The sequenced sample was peripheral blood mononuclear cells (PBMCs), obtained when the disease was refractory, from a patient treated with antithyroid drugs. The chain recombines TRBV29-1 with TRBJ1-1; the D gene is possibly TRBD1 (6 bases). This receptor was taken from a female donor with Graves disease. The CDR3 loop reads CSVYRTASLGTEAFF. CDR3 bases: TGCAGCGTATACAGGACAGCCTCCTTAGGCACTGAAGCTTTCTTT.